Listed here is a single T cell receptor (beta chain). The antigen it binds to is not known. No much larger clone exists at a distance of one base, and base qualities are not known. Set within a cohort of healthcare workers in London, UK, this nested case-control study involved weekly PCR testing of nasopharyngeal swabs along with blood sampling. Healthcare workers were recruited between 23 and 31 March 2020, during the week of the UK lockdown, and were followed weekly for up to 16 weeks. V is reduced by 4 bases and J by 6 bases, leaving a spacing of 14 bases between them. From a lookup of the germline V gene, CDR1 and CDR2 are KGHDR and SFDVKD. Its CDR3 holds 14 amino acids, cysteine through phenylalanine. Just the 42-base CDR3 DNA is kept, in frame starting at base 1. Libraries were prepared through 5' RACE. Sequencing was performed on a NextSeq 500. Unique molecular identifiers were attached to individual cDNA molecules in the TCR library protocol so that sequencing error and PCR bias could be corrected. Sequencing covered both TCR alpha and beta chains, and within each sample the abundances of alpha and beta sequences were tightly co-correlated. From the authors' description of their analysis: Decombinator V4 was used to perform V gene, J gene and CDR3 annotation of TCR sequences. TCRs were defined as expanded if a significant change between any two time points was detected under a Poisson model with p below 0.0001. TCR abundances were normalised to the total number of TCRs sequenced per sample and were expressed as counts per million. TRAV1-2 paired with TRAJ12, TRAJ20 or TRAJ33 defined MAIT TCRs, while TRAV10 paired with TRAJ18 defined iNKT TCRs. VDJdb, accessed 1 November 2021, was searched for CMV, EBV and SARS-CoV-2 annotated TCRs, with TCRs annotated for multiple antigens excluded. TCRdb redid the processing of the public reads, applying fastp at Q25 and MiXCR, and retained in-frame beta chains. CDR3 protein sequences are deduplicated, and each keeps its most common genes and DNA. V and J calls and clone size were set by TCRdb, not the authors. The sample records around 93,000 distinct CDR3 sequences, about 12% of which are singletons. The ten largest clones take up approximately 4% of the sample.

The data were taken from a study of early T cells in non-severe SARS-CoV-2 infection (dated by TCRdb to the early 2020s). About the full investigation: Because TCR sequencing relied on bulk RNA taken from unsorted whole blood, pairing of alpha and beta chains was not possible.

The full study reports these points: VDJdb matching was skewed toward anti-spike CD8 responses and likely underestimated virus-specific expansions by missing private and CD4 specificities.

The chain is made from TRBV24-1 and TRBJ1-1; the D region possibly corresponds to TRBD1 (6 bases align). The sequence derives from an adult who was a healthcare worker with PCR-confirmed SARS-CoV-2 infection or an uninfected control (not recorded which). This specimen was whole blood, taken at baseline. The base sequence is TGTGCCACCAGTGACCCTACAAGGGGGTCTGAAGCTTTCTTT. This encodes CATSDPTRGSEAFF.